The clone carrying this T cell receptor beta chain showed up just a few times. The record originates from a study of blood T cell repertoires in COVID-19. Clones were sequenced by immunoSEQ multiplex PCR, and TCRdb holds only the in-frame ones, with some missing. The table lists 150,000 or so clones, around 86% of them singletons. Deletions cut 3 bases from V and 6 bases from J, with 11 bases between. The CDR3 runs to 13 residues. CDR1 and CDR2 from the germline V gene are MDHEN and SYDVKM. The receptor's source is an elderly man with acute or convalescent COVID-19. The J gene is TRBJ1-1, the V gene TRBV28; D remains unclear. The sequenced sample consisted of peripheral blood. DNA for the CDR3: TGTGCCAGCAGTTTTACAACGCGGCCTGAAGCTTTCTTT. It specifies CASSFTTRPEAFF.